This TCR beta chain originates from a study of control samples from healthy donors and cancer patients. Using immunoSEQ multiplex PCR, the repertoire was profiled, and TCRdb retains in-frame clones only, with some absent. Of 80,000 to 85,000 clones in the sample, about 88% are singletons; the top ten hold around 5.7%. This CDR3 contains 14 residues. Looked up from germline, CDR1 is MNHEY and CDR2 is SMNVEV (reference sequence). The V and J ends lost 2 bases and 4 bases respectively, with 6 bases between them. The TCR comes from a woman aged 45-65 years in good health. What was sequenced was blood. The rearrangement joins TRBV27 to TRBJ2-6, with D uncertain. The CDR3 spells CASSLQGGANVLTF. The CDR3 coding sequence is TGTGCCAGCAGTTTACAAGGCGGGGCCAACGTCCTGACTTTC.